The clone carrying this T cell receptor (beta chain) was picked up a small number of times. Germline V gene lookup returns CDR1 SQVTM and CDR2 ANQGSEA. Trimming shortened V by 7 bases and J by 2 bases, and 22 bases separated the two germline ends. This CDR3 region has 16 residues. cDNA reverse transcribed from extracted RNA served as the sequencing template. Generated by immunoSEQ multiplex PCR, the TCRdb table keeps only in-frame clones and is missing some. There are some 200,000 clones in the sample; around 60% occur only once, and roughly 14% lies in the top ten. This sample is part of a study of CD8+ T cells in alopecia areata.

This material consisted of CD4+ T cells sorted from blood, taken at week 0. The J gene is TRBJ2-3, the V gene TRBV29-1; D is possibly TRBD1 (6 bases). The TCR was taken from a human donor with alopecia areata. CDR3 sequence: CSATYRVGVHTDTQYF. CDR3 bases: TGCAGCGCTACTTACAGGGTGGGGGTACACACAGATACGCAGTATTTT.